This T cell receptor beta chain stems from a study of shared clonotypes between healthy human individuals. In the study overall: For every donor, three CD4 naive, three CD4 memory, two CD8 naive and one CD8 memory plates were used.

Germline CDR1 LNHDA, CDR2 SQIVND (reference sequence). Trimming took 9 bases from V and 3 from J; bases not matched to a gene: 5. This CDR3 spans 12 amino acids. On sorted subsets, replicate PCRs used 200 to 250 ng DNA, or 27,000 or so T cell genomes. The assay was immunoSEQ multiplex PCR, and TCRdb's table has in-frame clones only and misses some. The sample lists about 2 million clones, around 96% seen once, with 0.9% to 1.5% in the top ten. As to this clone: Its target is unknown.

Findings and limits, study-wide: Memory subsets generally showed smaller estimated richness than naive subsets did.

The naive CD8 subset, CD45RO-negative cells positively selected for CCR7, excluded terminally differentiated effector memory CD45RA+ cells. Donors, healthy HIV-negative adults, lacked recent acute infections or vaccinations. The chain couples TRBV19 to TRBJ2-7; 7 positions agree with TRBD1. The sample consisted of naive CD8+ T cells sorted from blood. This clonotype originated in a man between 18 and 29 years old in good health. The CDR3 loop is CASRDSLYEQYF. CDR3 DNA: TGTGCCAGCCGGGACAGTCTCTACGAGCAGTACTTC.